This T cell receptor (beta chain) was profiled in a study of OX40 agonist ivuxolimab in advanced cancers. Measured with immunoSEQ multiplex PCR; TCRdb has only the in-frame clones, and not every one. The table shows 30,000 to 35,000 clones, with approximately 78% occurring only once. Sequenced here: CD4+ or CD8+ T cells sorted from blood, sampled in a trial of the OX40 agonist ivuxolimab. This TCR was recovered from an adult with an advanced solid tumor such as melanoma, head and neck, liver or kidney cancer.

The CDR3 region has the DNA TGCGCCAGCAGCTACAGGGACACCGGGGAGCTGTTTTTT. It encodes CASSYRDTGELFF. The chain joins TRBV5-1 to TRBJ2-2; possibly TRBD1 for D (6 bases). The V and J ends lost 3 bases and 3 bases respectively, with 6 bases between them. Germline assignment: CDR1 SGHRS and CDR2 YFSETQ. The CDR3 length is 13 residues.